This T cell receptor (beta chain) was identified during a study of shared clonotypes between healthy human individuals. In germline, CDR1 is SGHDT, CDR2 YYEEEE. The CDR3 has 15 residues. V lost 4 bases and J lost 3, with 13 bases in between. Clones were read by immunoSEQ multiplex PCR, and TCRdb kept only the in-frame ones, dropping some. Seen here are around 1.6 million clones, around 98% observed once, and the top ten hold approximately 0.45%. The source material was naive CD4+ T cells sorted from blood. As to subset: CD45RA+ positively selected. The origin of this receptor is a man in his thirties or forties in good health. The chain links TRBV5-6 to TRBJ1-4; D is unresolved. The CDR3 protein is CASSPLGDPNEKLFF. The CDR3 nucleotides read TGTGCCAGCAGCCCCCTCGGGGATCCTAATGAAAAACTGTTTTTT. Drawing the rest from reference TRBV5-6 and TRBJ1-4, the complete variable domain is DAGVTQSPTHLIKTRGQQVTLRCSPKSGHDTVSWYQQALGQGPQFIFQYYEEEERQRGNFPDRFSGHQFPNYSSELNVNALLLGDSALYLCASSPLGDPNEKLFFGSGTQLSVL.